This T cell receptor (beta chain) originates from a study of shared clonotypes between healthy human individuals. Study at large: Two women and a few men aged 18 to 49 made up the donors. Overall study findings and caveats: Among the subsets, naive ones generally showed larger estimated richness than memory ones. Genetic and exposure-history diversity was limited by the few donors. Among non-shared clonotypes, generation probabilities were lower than among those shared by all four donors.

V was shortened by 2 bases and J by 10 bases, with 12 bases between the two germline ends. Germline V CDR1 and CDR2: LNHDA, SQIVND (reference sequence). The CDR3 totals 13 residues. The table came from immunoSEQ multiplex PCR; TCRdb's copy has only in-frame clones and leaves some out. The repertoire includes under 850,000 clones, more than 85% of them detected once, and approximately 25% sits in the top ten. Comments on this clone: Its antigen is currently unknown.

CD45RO-negative cells were positively selected for CCR7, leaving out terminally differentiated effector memory CD45RA+ cells. Sequencing used naive CD8+ T cells sorted from blood. This clonotype was sampled from a man younger than 45 in good health. The chain combines TRBV19 with TRBJ2-1; possible D gene TRBD2, 6 bases. The CDR3 DNA reads TGTGCCAGTAGTATATCGGATAGCGGCGAGCAGTTCTTC. This encodes CASSISDSGEQFF.